Included here is one T cell receptor beta chain sequence, with context. Its antigen is unknown. The sequenced cases were selected for having the highest brain T cell transcript signatures. Pre-surgery treatment included at least one anti-epileptic drug. The data originate from a study of brain T cells in children with intractable seizures. Findings of the study overall: Only CDR3 sequence similarity suggested viral specificity, without known HCMV serostatus. Pre-surgery blood may have been undersampled, hiding some clones.

Using immunoSEQ multiplex PCR, the repertoire was profiled, and TCRdb retains in-frame clones only, with some absent. This sample has under 150,000 clones, with 90% to 95% found just once. Germline loops: CDR1 MDHEN, CDR2 SYDVKM. V was trimmed by 10 bases and J by 8 bases, leaving 15 bases between them. This CDR3 is 12 amino acids long. The sample consisted of peripheral blood, taken at surgery. This chain joins TRBV28 and TRBJ2-1; D perhaps matches TRBD1 (6 bases). This receptor was obtained from a boy under two years old with hemimegalencephaly and intractable seizures. For the CDR3, the DNA is TGTGCCACCTCTCTCAGGGGCCATGAGCAGTTCTTC. It translates to CATSLRGHEQFF.